This T cell receptor beta chain emerged from a study of T cells in Graves' hyperthyroidism and ophthalmopathy (dated by TCRdb to between 2018 and 2020). Turning to the overall study: Peripheral blood samples were taken at initial diagnosis, before any treatment was given. To identify distinguishing TCR V-J signatures, a discovery cohort of around 100 patients was used, comprising some 45 with Graves' ophthalmopathy and 55 to 65 with stable Graves' hyperthyroidism. Prospective prediction of ophthalmopathy was tested in an independent validation cohort consisting of roughly 20 hyperthyroidism patients and around 16 patients who later progressed to ophthalmopathy. For training and testing, the 100 or so patients in the discovery cohort were randomly divided in a 7:3 ratio. In addition, the study compared T-cell repertoires in thyroid tissue and in blood from five to seven Graves' hyperthyroidism patients. Following sampling, methimazole starting at 30 mg daily was given to hyperthyroidism patients, and high-dose intravenous methylprednisolone was given to ophthalmopathy patients. The paper reports TCR Vbeta CDR3 sequencing of 140 or so peripheral blood samples: 43 ophthalmopathy, about 75 hyperthyroidism and some 17 progressor patients. Study-wide findings and limitations: Blood samples also contained most of the expanded thyroid clonotypes (frequency above 0.001), which suggests that blood repertoires may reflect thyroid immune responses. Sample size was not statistically predetermined, and blinding of investigators to group allocation was not performed. A 13 V-J signature model separated ophthalmopathy from stable hyperthyroidism, with approximately 87% sensitivity and 81.08% specificity in cross-validation and 80%/75% in testing. In validation, the model predicted progression to ophthalmopathy with approximately 71% sensitivity and over 72% specificity, a median of approximately 6.7 months before onset.

The TCR beta CDR3 regions were amplified from RNA transcripts. For the first round of RT-PCR on the TCR CDR3, the HTBI primer set was used together with the Qiagen OneStep RT-PCR kit. A second multiplex PCR round built the libraries, followed by size selection and purification. Libraries were sequenced paired-end with 100 bp reads on an Illumina HiSeq2000. Processing in the source paper ran as follows. SOAPnuke was used to process the raw data, throwing out any read that contained adapters or uncalled bases, had a mean Phred below 15, or lacked an exact constant-primer or identifier match. COPE v1.2.5 was used to merge high-quality paired reads, and clonotypes were defined as unique nucleotide sequences. MiTCR v1.1 was used to align the clonotypes against IMGT TRBV, TRBD and TRBJ reference segments. The analysis was restricted to V-J combinations with a frequency above 0.0001, which together covered 99% to 99.2% of the repertoires. A TCS score was defined as the ratio of F50 (clonal expansion) to E x V (chaos), with BLOSUM62-based TCRdist applied between CDR3 peptides within each V-J. Welch's t-statistics and random forest reduced some 510 V-J features to 13, which were used in a naive Bayes classifier (R e1071). In-frame beta chains were kept once TCRdb had trimmed the public reads at Q25 with fastp and called clones with MiXCR. Identical CDR3 protein sequences are pooled into one entry, listed with their most common genes and DNA. The V and J calls were determined by TCRdb, not by the authors. This sample comprises 95,000 to 100,000 distinct CDR3 sequences, around 50% of them detected only once. Around 27% of the sample belongs to the ten largest clones.

The CDR3 has 15 amino acids, counting the end cysteine and phenylalanine. The sequence is cut down to CDR3 DNA, 45 bases in frame from base 1. For CDR1 and CDR2, the germline V gene lists MGHDK and SYGVNS. The germline V end is reduced by 3 bases and the J end by 5 bases; junction bases left unmatched: 3. Graves' hyperthyroidism was defined as stable when no progression to ophthalmopathy occurred over 18 months of follow-up. Hyperthyroidism patients were newly diagnosed, with disease duration under 2 months, and aged 18 to 65 years. The study excluded patients with uncontrolled infections, other autoimmune diseases, pregnancy or lactation. Diagnoses relied on clinical symptoms, serum thyroxine and TRAb, thyroid ultrasound and orbital computed tomography. PBMCs were separated from 8 to 10 ml of fresh peripheral blood using Ficoll-Paque density gradient centrifugation. Total RNA was extracted using Trizol reagent, and RNA quality was assessed on an Agilent 2100 Bioanalyzer.

Worth noting for this clonotype: The antigen it recognizes is unknown. No base qualities exist here, and no much larger clone lies one base off it.

The specimen was blood. Recombination connected TRBV25-1 to TRBJ1-6, with 8 junctional bases fitting TRBD1. The source of this sequence is a woman between 40 and 55 years old with Graves' hyperthyroidism. CDR3 reads: CASSERGQDNSPLHF. The bases read TGTGCCAGCAGTGAGCGGGGACAGGATAATTCACCCCTCCACTTT.